This T cell receptor beta chain was obtained from a study of blood T cell repertoires in COVID-19. Overall study context: There were acute and convalescent COVID-19 samples, and they came from the United States, Italy and Spain.

Libraries were prepared by immunoSEQ multiplex PCR; TCRdb keeps only in-frame clonotypes and omits some of them. The sample lists a few hundred thousand clones, 70% to 90% occurring once. Trimming stripped 0 bases from V and 0 bases from J, with 14 bases between. CDR1 GTSNPN and CDR2 SVGIG come from the germline V gene (reference sequence). The CDR3 covers 16 residues. The TCR was taken from a middle-aged man with COVID-19, enrolled during active disease. The rearrangement uses TRBV30 and TRBJ1-2, with D perhaps matching TRBD1 (5 bases). Sequencing used peripheral blood. The CDR3 nucleotides read TGTGCCTGGAGTGTGGGACTAGCGGGAGCTAACTATGGCTACACCTTC. Its protein is CAWSVGLAGANYGYTF.